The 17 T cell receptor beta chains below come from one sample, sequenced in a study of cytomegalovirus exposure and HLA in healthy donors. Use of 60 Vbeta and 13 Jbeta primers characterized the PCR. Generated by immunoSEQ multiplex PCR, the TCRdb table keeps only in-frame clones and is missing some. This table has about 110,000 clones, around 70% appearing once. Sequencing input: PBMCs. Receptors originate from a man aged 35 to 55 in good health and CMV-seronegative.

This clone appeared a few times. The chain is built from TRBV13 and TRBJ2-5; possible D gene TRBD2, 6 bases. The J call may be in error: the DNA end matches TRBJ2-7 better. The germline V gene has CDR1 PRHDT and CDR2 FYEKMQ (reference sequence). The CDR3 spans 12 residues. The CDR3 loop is CASSWGVNEQYF. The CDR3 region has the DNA TGTGCCAGCAGCTGGGGGGTGAACGAGCAGTACTTC.

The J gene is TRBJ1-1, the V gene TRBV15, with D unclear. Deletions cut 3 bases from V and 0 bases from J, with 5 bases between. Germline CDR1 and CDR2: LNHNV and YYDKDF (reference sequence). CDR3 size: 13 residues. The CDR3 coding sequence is TGTGCCACCAGCAGCAACATGAACACTGAAGCTTTCTTT. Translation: CATSSNMNTEAFF.

CDR3 nucleotides: TGTGCCAGGCGGGCCGGGGGGTTTGCTGAAGCTTTCTTT. This encodes CARRAGGFAEAFF. The chain employs TRBV30 and TRBJ1-1, with D perhaps matching TRBD1 (5 bases). Germline lookup yields CDR1 GTSNPN and CDR2 SVGIG (reference sequence). V was trimmed by 8 bases and J by 6 bases, leaving 19 bases between them. This CDR3 region has 13 residues.

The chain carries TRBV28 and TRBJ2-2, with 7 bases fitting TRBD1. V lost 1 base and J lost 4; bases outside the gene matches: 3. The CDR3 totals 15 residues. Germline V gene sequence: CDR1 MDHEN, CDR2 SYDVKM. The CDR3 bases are TGTGCCAGCAGTTTATTACAGGGGCGCACCGGGGAGCTGTTTTTT. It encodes CASSLLQGRTGELFF.

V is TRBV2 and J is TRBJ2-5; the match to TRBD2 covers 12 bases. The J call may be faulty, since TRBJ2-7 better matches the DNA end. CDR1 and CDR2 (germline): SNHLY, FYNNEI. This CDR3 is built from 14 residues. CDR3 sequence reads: CASRPGLAGPEQYF. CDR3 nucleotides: TGTGCCAGCAGGCCGGGACTAGCGGGTCCCGAGCAGTACTTC.

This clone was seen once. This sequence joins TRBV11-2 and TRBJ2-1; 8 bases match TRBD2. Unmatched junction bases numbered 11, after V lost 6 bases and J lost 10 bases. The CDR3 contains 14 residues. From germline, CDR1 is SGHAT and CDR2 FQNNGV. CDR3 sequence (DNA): TGTGCCAGCAGAGTTGTCGGGAGGGCCGTGGAGCAGTTCTTC. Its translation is CASRVVGRAVEQFF.

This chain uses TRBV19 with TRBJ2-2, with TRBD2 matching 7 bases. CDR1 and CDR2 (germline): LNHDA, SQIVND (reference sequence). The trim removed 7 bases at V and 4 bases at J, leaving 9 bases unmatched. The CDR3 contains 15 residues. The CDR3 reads CASMEGGPTTGELFF. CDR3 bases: TGTGCCAGTATGGAGGGAGGGCCGACCACCGGGGAGCTGTTTTTT.

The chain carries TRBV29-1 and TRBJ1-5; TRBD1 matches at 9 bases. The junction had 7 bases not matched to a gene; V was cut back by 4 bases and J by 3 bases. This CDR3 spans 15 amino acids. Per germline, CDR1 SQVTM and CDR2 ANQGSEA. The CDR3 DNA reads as TGCAGCGTTGCATGGGTACAGGGGGCCAATCAGCCCCAGCATTTT. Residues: CSVAWVQGANQPQHF.

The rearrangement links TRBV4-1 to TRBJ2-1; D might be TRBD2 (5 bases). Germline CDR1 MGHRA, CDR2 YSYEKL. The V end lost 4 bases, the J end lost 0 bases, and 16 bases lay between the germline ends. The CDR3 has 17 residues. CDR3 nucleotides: TGCGCCAGCAGCCGAGTGTTCGGGGAGAGCTCCTACAATGAGCAGTTCTTC. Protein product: CASSRVFGESSYNEQFF.

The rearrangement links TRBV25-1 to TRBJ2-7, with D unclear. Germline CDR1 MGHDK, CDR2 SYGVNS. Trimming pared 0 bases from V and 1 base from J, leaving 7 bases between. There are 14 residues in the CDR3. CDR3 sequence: CASSEYWQSYEQYF. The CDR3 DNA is TGTGCCAGCAGTGAATATTGGCAGTCCTACGAGCAGTACTTC.

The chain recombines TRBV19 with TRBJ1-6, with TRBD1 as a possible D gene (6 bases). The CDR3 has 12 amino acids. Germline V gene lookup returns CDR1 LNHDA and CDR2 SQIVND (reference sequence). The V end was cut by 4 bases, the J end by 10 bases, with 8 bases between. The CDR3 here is CASSTGVSPLHF. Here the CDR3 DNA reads TGTGCCAGTAGTACAGGGGTGTCACCCCTCCACTTT.

The chain's CDR3 is CASSWLTDTIYF. The CDR3 DNA reads TGTGCCAGCAGTTGGTTAACGGACACCATATATTTT. V and J are TRBV28 and TRBJ1-3; no definite D call. Germline V gene sequence: CDR1 MDHEN, CDR2 SYDVKM. The CDR3 has 12 amino acids. V was shortened by 4 bases and J by 8 bases, with 9 bases between the two germline ends.

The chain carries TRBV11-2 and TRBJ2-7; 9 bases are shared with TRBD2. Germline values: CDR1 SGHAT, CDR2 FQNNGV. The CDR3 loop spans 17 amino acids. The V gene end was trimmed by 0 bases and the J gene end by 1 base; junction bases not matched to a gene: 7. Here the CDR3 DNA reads TGTGCCAGCAGCTTAGAGACCCAACTAGCGGGTTCCTACGAGCAGTACTTC. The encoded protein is CASSLETQLAGSYEQYF.

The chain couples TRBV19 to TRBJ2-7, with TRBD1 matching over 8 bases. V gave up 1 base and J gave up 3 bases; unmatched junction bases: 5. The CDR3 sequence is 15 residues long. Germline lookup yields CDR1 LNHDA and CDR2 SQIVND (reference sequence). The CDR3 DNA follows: TGTGCCAGTAGTATAGGAGTACAGGGGGACTACGAGCAGTACTTC. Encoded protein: CASSIGVQGDYEQYF.

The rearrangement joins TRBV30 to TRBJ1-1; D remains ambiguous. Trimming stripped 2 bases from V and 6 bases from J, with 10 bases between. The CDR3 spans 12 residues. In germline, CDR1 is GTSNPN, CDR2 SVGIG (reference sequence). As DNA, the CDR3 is TGTGCCTGGAGTAGGTTGAGCGCTGAAGCTTTCTTT. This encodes CAWSRLSAEAFF. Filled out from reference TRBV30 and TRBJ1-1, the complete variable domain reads SQTIHQWPATLVQPVGSPLSLECTVEGTSNPNLYWYRQAAGRGLQLLFYSVGIGQISSEVPQNLSASRPQDRQFILSSKKLLLSDSGFYLCAWSRLSAEAFFGQGTRLTVV.

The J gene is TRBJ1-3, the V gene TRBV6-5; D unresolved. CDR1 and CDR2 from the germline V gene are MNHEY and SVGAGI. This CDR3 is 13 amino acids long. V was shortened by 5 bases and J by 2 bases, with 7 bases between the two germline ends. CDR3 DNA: TGTGCCAGCAGTCCGCGGACTGGAAACACCATATATTTT. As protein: CASSPRTGNTIYF.

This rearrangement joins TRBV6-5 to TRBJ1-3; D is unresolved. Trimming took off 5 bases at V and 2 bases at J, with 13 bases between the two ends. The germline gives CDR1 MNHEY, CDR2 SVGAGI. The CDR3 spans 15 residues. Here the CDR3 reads CASSPRGDPGNTIYF. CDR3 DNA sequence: TGTGCCAGCAGTCCCCGGGGAGACCCTGGAAACACCATATATTTT.